These 18 T cell receptor beta chains came from one sample sequenced in a study of early T cells in non-severe SARS-CoV-2 infection. TCRdb recomputed calls from the 5' RACE reads with MiXCR, one row per CDR3 protein. Of tens of thousands of distinct CDR3 sequences listed, under 15% are singletons. Sample: whole blood. Source of these receptors: an adult who was a healthcare worker with PCR-confirmed SARS-CoV-2 infection or an uninfected control (not recorded which).

This clonotype was recorded at least ten times. The chain joins TRBV12-3 or TRBV12-4 to TRBJ1-5, with a possible D match to TRBD1 (6 bases). V was cut by 5 bases and J by 4 bases, with 15 bases left in between. The CDR3 runs 15 residues. CDR3 sequence: CASSPRPTGNQPQHF. In DNA form, the CDR3 reads TGTGCCAGCAGTCCTAGACCTACAGGGAATCAGCCCCAGCATTTT.

This clonotype was seen a few times. V usage is TRBV14 and J usage is TRBJ2-5, with D unclear. V gave up 1 base and J gave up 10 bases, with 13 bases separating them. The CDR3 is 13 residues long. Germline CDR1 is SGHDN and CDR2 is FVKESK. CDR3 DNA sequence: TGTGCCAGCAGCCAAGTTTTAAAGACCAGCCAGTACTTC. Its protein is CASSQVLKTSQYF.

This clonotype has a count of ten or more. The V gene is TRBV23-1, the J gene TRBJ1-1; 10 bases align to TRBD1. TRBV23-1 is given ORF status, its function remaining uncertain. This CDR3 region has 18 residues. With V trimmed by 0 bases and J by 1 base, 8 bases remained unmatched. The CDR3 DNA reads as TGCGCCAGCAGTCAATCGGACAGGGGGGGGCTTCCGAACACTGAAGCTTTCTTT. This encodes CASSQSDRGGLPNTEAFF.

The chain carries TRBV29-1 and TRBJ2-3; D gene uncertain. The CDR3 spans 14 residues. CDR1 and CDR2 (germline): SQVTM, ANQGSEA. V was clipped by 7 bases and J by 1 base, with 15 bases between them. CDR3 sequence reads: CSAVTGHRTDTQYF. The CDR3 nucleotides read TGCAGCGCCGTCACCGGGCATCGCACAGATACGCAGTATTTT.

This clonotype turned up a few times. The chain links TRBV5-1 to TRBJ1-2; TRBD1 might be the D (6 bases). This CDR3 spans 12 amino acids. Germline-derived CDR1 and CDR2 are SGHRS and YFSETQ. The V gene lost 3 bases and the J gene lost 4 bases, with 7 bases spanning the gap. The CDR3 DNA follows: TGCGCCAGCAGCTCGGACAGCTATGGCTACACCTTC. Its translation: CASSSDSYGYTF.

The rearrangement links TRBV20-1 to TRBJ2-1; D gene uncertain. The CDR3 has 13 amino acids. From germline, CDR1 is DFQATT and CDR2 SNEGSKA (reference sequence). Trimming stripped 2 bases from V and 3 bases from J, with 8 bases between. CDR3 loop: CSARTPDYNEQFF. CDR3 bases: TGCAGTGCTAGAACCCCCGACTACAATGAGCAGTTCTTC.

This clonotype has a handful of counts. The chain links TRBV29-1 to TRBJ2-7; D gene uncertain. Trimming took off 0 bases at V and 9 bases at J, with 12 bases between the two ends. This CDR3 has 12 residues. Looked up from germline, CDR1 is SQVTM and CDR2 is ANQGSEA. The CDR3 DNA sequence: TGCAGCGTTGAAGATCGGCGGATCGGGCAGTACTTC. Amino acid sequence: CSVEDRRIGQYF.

The chain has TRBV7-8 and TRBJ2-2; D may be TRBD1 (5 bases). This CDR3 has 14 amino acids. Trimming took off 6 bases at V and 0 bases at J, with 8 bases between the two ends. The germline V gene has CDR1 SGHVS and CDR2 FQNEAQ. CDR3 nucleotides: TGTGCCAGCAGTCAGGGATCGAACACCGGGGAGCTGTTTTTT. As protein: CASSQGSNTGELFF.

This clonotype was picked up many times. This chain joins TRBV5-1 and TRBJ1-3, with D possibly matching TRBD1 (6 bases). This CDR3 spans 16 amino acids. Germline V gene lookup returns CDR1 SGHRS and CDR2 YFSETQ. V shed 1 base and J shed 3 bases, with 14 bases lying between them. The DNA of the CDR3 is TGCGCCAGCAGCTTGTCGGCAGGGGAAGGTGGAAACACCATATATTTT. This encodes CASSLSAGEGGNTIYF.

This clonotype turned up a few times. The chain is built from TRBV4-2 and TRBJ2-7; TRBD2 is a possible D gene (6 bases). CDR1 and CDR2 from the germline V gene are LGHNA and YNFKEQ. The CDR3 sequence is 14 residues long. V lost 5 bases, J lost 5 bases, and 16 bases lay in between. The CDR3 spells CASSFGAGYDEQYF. The CDR3 DNA sequence: TGTGCCAGCAGCTTCGGGGCGGGATATGACGAGCAGTACTTC.

This clonotype was recorded at least ten times. DNA for the CDR3: TGTGCCAGCGGGGACTCTCTTTTATCCTACGAGCAGTACTTC. It codes for CASGDSLLSYEQYF. The rearrangement joins TRBV2 to TRBJ2-7, with TRBD2 as a possible D gene (6 bases). The CDR3 is 14 amino acids. Trimming removed 8 bases at V and 1 base at J, with 15 bases between. Germline V gene sequence: CDR1 SNHLY, CDR2 FYNNEI.

To note about this clonotype: Just one base apart from a much larger clone, this may be a read error. This rearrangement joins TRBV2 to TRBJ1-1, with a weak D call TRBD1 (6 bases). The length of the CDR3 is 11 residues. Germline CDR1 and CDR2: SNHLY and FYNNEI. The CDR3: CVSSYTGEAFF. The CDR3 nucleotides read TGTGTCAGCAGTTATACAGGGGAAGCTTTCTTT. The full variable domain, rest sourced from reference TRBV2 and TRBJ1-1, is EPEVTQTPSHQVTQMGQEVILRCVPISNHLYFYWYRQILGQKVEFLVSFYNNEISEKSEIFDDQFSVERPDGSNFTLKIRSTKLEDSAMYFCVSSYTGEAFFGQGTRLTVV.

A note on this clonotype: An end of the junction differs from the germline gene, which may be a read error. The rearrangement uses TRBV5-4 and TRBJ1-2; no firm D call. The germline V gene encodes CDR1 SGHNT and CDR2 YYREEE (reference sequence). The CDR3 consists of 13 residues. The CDR3 loop is CASSSPGSPLTAF. The CDR3 DNA reads TGTGCCAGTAGCTCTCCGGGATCTCCGCTCACGGCCTTC.

This clonotype was counted between two and nine times. This chain joins TRBV29-1 and TRBJ2-3, with D possibly being TRBD1 (7 bases). The germline V and J ends were trimmed by 3 bases and 2 bases, with 9 bases remaining between them. CDR3 size: 13 residues. The germline V gene encodes CDR1 SQVTM and CDR2 ANQGSEA. The CDR3 DNA is TGCAGCGTTGACAGGGGGGCCACAGATACGCAGTATTTT. Its protein product is CSVDRGATDTQYF.

This clonotype was found a few times. The rearrangement links TRBV20-1 to TRBJ2-3; 7 positions agree with TRBD2. Per germline, CDR1 DFQATT and CDR2 SNEGSKA (reference sequence). J was trimmed by 2 bases and V by 6 bases; bases with no gene match: 11. CDR3 length equals 15 residues. CDR3 residues: CSAFPALAVTDTQYF. The CDR3 DNA reads TGCAGTGCCTTCCCCGCGCTAGCGGTCACAGATACGCAGTATTTT.

The chain joins TRBV2 to TRBJ2-7, with D uncertain. Germline loops: CDR1 SNHLY, CDR2 FYNNEI. The V end was cut by 11 bases, the J end by 10 bases, with 21 bases between. This CDR3 comprises 12 residues. The CDR3 sequence: CASRTDDLTQYF. The CDR3 region has the DNA TGTGCCTCCCGGACGGACGACCTTACCCAGTACTTC. Using reference TRBV2 and TRBJ2-7 for the parts outside the CDR3, the full variable domain is EPEVTQTPSHQVTQMGQEVILRCVPISNHLYFYWYRQILGQKVEFLVSFYNNEISEKSEIFDDQFSVERPDGSNFTLKIRSTKLEDSAMYFCASRTDDLTQYFGPGTRLTVT.

This clonotype was counted between two and nine times. CDR3 coding DNA: TGTGCCAGCAGTCCACAGGGGTCTGTCCACGAGCAGTACTTC. Protein: CASSPQGSVHEQYF. The chain carries TRBV21-1 and TRBJ2-7; the table's D call of TRBD1 was not tested on the DNA. TRBV21-1 is noted as a pseudogene. CDR3 size: 14 residues.

This clonotype was seen a few times. The V gene is TRBV6-1, the J gene TRBJ1-6, with 10 bases lining up with TRBD1. The CDR3 runs 15 residues. The germline V gene has CDR1 MNHNS and CDR2 SASEGT. The V segment lost 9 bases and the J segment 8 bases; nucleotides outside the gene matches: 10. This CDR3 is CASARTGGFDSPLHF. The CDR3 bases are TGTGCCAGTGCCCGGACAGGGGGTTTTGATTCACCCCTCCACTTT.